This T cell receptor (beta chain) was documented in a study of OX40 agonist ivuxolimab in advanced cancers. Study in general: Patients received the agonistic anti-OX40 (CD134) antibody ivuxolimab. Partial responses were recorded for three patients, including one with hepatocellular carcinoma and two with cutaneous melanoma. Study conclusions and caveats: Clonal expansion in partial responders at 0.1-3.0 mg/kg ranked among the lowest.

From germline, CDR1 is MGHDK and CDR2 SYGVNS. The CDR3 sequence is 15 residues long. Trimming removed 1 base at V and 2 bases at J, with 10 bases between. A note on this clone: Its cognate antigen is unknown.

Using immunoSEQ multiplex PCR, the repertoire was profiled, and TCRdb retains in-frame clones only, with some absent. The sample has approximately 66,000 clones; 70% to 90% are singletons. Researchers took blood at baseline, on cycle 4 day 1, and on cycle 7 day 1. This receptor was obtained from an adult with an advanced solid tumor such as melanoma, head and neck, liver or kidney cancer. Sample: CD4+ or CD8+ T cells sorted from blood, taken in a trial of the OX40 agonist ivuxolimab. V and J are TRBV25-1 and TRBJ2-3; no firm D call. The DNA of the CDR3 is TGTGCCAGCAGTGAATTAGGATGGGTCACAGATACGCAGTATTTT. Translated, it gives CASSELGWVTDTQYF.